These 21 T cell receptor beta chains were sequenced from one sample in a study of T cell repertoires in cytomegalovirus infection. TCRdb re-analysed the reads in MiXCR, keeping a single row per CDR3 protein. The sample lists about 250,000 distinct CDR3 sequences, 17% occurring once. The sequencing sample was made of CD8+ T cells from PBMCs. These receptors originate from a human donor in good health (CMV status not recorded). Some clones in this sample may be carry-over from other donors' samples.

This clonotype was counted only a few times. The chain uses TRBV29-1 and TRBJ2-3; perhaps TRBD1 as D (6 bases). V lost 5 bases, J lost 5 bases, and 11 bases lay in between. Looked up from germline, CDR1 is SQVTM and CDR2 is ANQGSEA. The CDR3 spans 12 residues. CDR3 loop: CSVYRDQDTQYF. CDR3 nucleotide sequence: TGCAGCGTTTACAGGGATCAAGATACGCAGTATTTT.

In its sample, this clonotype was seen many times. V is TRBV28 and J is TRBJ1-1, with a possible D match to TRBD1 (6 bases). The CDR3 is made up of 14 amino acids. Germline CDR1 reads MDHEN; CDR2 reads SYDVKM. The germline V and J ends were trimmed by 6 bases and 0 bases, with 11 bases remaining between them. This CDR3 reads CASRATGMNTEAFF. The CDR3 region has the DNA TGTGCCAGCAGAGCAACAGGGATGAACACTGAAGCTTTCTTT.

This sequence joins TRBV20-1 and TRBJ2-1; unclear D gene. The CDR3 loop spans 9 amino acids. Germline V gene lookup returns CDR1 DFQATT and CDR2 SNEGSKA (reference sequence). Written as DNA, the CDR3 is TGCAGGTTTAACAATGAGCAGTTCTTC. Its protein product is CRFNNEQFF.

This clonotype was seen more than once but under ten times. The chain joins TRBV19 to TRBJ1-1, with TRBD1 identical over 10 bases. The CDR3 spans 17 residues. The germline V gene encodes CDR1 LNHDA and CDR2 SQIVND (reference sequence). The V gene end was trimmed by 9 bases and the J gene end by 1 base; junction bases not matched to a gene: 14. DNA of the CDR3: TGTGCCAGCAATACCGGGACAGGGGTACCTAAGAACACTGAAGCTTTCTTT. Its protein is CASNTGTGVPKNTEAFF. The whole variable domain, remainder taken from reference TRBV19 and TRBJ1-1, is DGGITQSPKYLFRKEGQNVTLSCEQNLNHDAMYWYRQDPGQGLRLIYYSQIVNDFQKGDIAEGYSVSREKKESFPLTVTSAQKNPTAFYLCASNTGTGVPKNTEAFFGQGTRLTVV.

V is TRBV20-1 and J is TRBJ2-1, with D tentatively TRBD2 (7 bases). CDR3 length equals 22 residues. V shed 1 base and J shed 2 bases, with 33 bases lying between them. CDR1 and CDR2 from the germline V gene are DFQATT and SNEGSKA (reference sequence). Written as DNA, the CDR3 is TGCAGTGCTAGAGCCTACCCCTTAGGGGGAGCGGGGAAACCGCCCCCCTACAATGAGCAGTTCTTC. This sequence encodes CSARAYPLGGAGKPPPYNEQFF.

In this sample, this clonotype turned up many times. The chain carries TRBV19 and TRBJ1-6, with D uncertain. Germline V gives CDR1 LNHDA, CDR2 SQIVND (reference sequence). This CDR3 spans 13 amino acids. V was clipped by 6 bases and J by 8 bases, with 11 bases between them. For the CDR3, the DNA is TGTGCCAGTAGCCCAAACATCGATTCACCCCTCCACTTT. Its translation: CASSPNIDSPLHF.

The rearrangement joins TRBV5-1 to TRBJ2-5; TRBD2 matches at 12 bases. Germline CDR1 reads SGHRS; CDR2 reads YFSETQ. V trimming: 0 bases; J trimming: 5 bases; junction bases outside the gene matches: 11. CDR3 length: 18 residues. The CDR3 protein is CASSLVPSGGDLPETQYF. CDR3 nucleotides: TGCGCCAGCAGCTTGGTCCCTAGCGGGGGGGACCTTCCGGAGACCCAGTACTTC.

This clonotype has more than one count but fewer than ten. V is TRBV29-1 and J is TRBJ1-6, with no clear D. CDR1 is SQVTM and CDR2 is ANQGSEA in the germline V gene. The CDR3 totals 14 residues. Between the trimmed V and J ends, which lost 5 bases and 7 bases, there was a span of 15 bases. The CDR3 here is CSVRLSGFNSPLHF. For the CDR3, the DNA is TGCAGCGTTCGGTTGTCGGGCTTCAATTCACCCCTCCACTTT.

V and J are TRBV6-5 and TRBJ1-1; D perhaps matches TRBD1 (6 bases). The CDR3 sequence is 14 residues long. V lost 7 bases and J lost 0, with 12 bases in between. Germline lookup yields CDR1 MNHEY and CDR2 SVGAGI. CDR3 residues: CASTPGTLNTEAFF. The DNA of the CDR3 is TGTGCCAGCACCCCCGGGACACTGAACACTGAAGCTTTCTTT.

The chain has TRBV7-9 and TRBJ2-3, with D unclear. The V gene lost 5 bases and the J gene lost 5 bases, with 20 bases spanning the gap. The CDR3 length is 16 residues. Germline V gives CDR1 SEHNR, CDR2 FQNEAQ (reference sequence). DNA for the CDR3: TGTGCCAGCAGCGCCCCGGGTCCCGTGCAAGGAGATACGCAGTATTTT. It encodes CASSAPGPVQGDTQYF.

The J gene is TRBJ2-1, the V gene TRBV14; 7 bases map to TRBD1. V lost 3 bases and J lost 0; bases outside the gene matches: 5. The CDR3 contains 16 residues. Germline V lookup: CDR1 SGHDN, CDR2 FVKESK. The chain's CDR3 is CASSQVSGGSYNEQFF. The DNA for the CDR3 is TGTGCCAGCAGCCAGGTGTCAGGGGGCTCCTACAATGAGCAGTTCTTC.

There are many counts of this clonotype. The chain has TRBV11-2 and TRBJ2-5, with a weak D call TRBD2 (7 bases). V was pared by 4 bases and J by 5 bases, with 26 bases between. Per the germline V gene, CDR1 is SGHAT and CDR2 is FQNNGV. The CDR3 covers 18 residues. DNA for the CDR3: TGTGCCAGCAGCTCCCCCCCCAGATCGGGGGGCCCGAGGGAGACCCAGTACTTC. This gives the protein CASSSPPRSGGPRETQYF. Full variable domain (missing parts from reference TRBV11-2 and TRBJ2-5): EAGVAQSPRYKIIEKRQSVAFWCNPISGHATLYWYQQILGQGPKLLIQFQNNGVVDDSQLPKDRFSAERLKGVDSTLKIQPAKLEDSAVYLCASSSPPRSGGPRETQYFGPGTRLLVL.

This clonotype came up many times. The CDR3 bases are TGTGCCAGCAGTGAGACAGAAAGTAATACGCAGTATTTT. Its translation is CASSETESNTQYF. The chain employs TRBV6-4 and TRBJ2-3; D is perhaps TRBD1 (5 bases). V lost 3 bases and J lost 7, with 11 bases in between. The CDR3 runs 13 residues. Germline V gives CDR1 MRHNA, CDR2 SNTAGT.

There are a few counts of this clonotype. The genes are TRBV5-6 and TRBJ2-3; possibly TRBD2 for D (6 bases). From germline, CDR1 is SGHDT and CDR2 YYEEEE. Trimming cost V 0 bases and J 1 base, with 15 bases left between them. This CDR3 region has 17 residues. The CDR3 region has the DNA TGTGCCAGCAGCTTGGCCGGGACGCGGGGCCGCACAGATACGCAGTATTTT. As protein: CASSLAGTRGRTDTQYF.

This clonotype was observed a few times. V usage is TRBV7-6 and J usage is TRBJ2-2; 9 bases fit TRBD1. The germline V gene encodes CDR1 SGHVS and CDR2 FNYEAQ. J was trimmed by 2 bases and V by 4 bases; bases with no gene match: 5. The CDR3 consists of 16 residues. The CDR3 DNA reads TGTGCCAGCAGCTCACCGGGACAGGGTAACACCGGGGAGCTGTTTTTT. This codes for CASSSPGQGNTGELFF.

This clonotype was picked up many times. The chain couples TRBV7-2 to TRBJ2-7; TRBD2 agrees at 8 bases. This CDR3 spans 18 amino acids. The germline V gene encodes CDR1 SGHTA and CDR2 FQGNSA. V shed 1 base, J shed 0 bases, and the junction held 11 bases outside the gene matches. CDR3 nucleotides: TGTGCCAGCAGCTTAGTATTCCCGGCTAGCGGGTCCTCCTACGAGCAGTACTTC. Protein product: CASSLVFPASGSSYEQYF.

The chain couples TRBV20-1 to TRBJ2-7; D may correspond to TRBD1 or TRBD2 (5 bases each). Germline loops: CDR1 DFQATT, CDR2 SNEGSKA (reference sequence). The CDR3 extends over 13 amino acids. Trimming pared 5 bases from V and 1 base from J, leaving 12 bases between. CDR3 sequence: CSAPGTSSYEQYF. The DNA for the CDR3 is TGCAGTGCTCCCGGGACCTCTTCCTACGAGCAGTACTTC.

About this clonotype itself: One end of the junction fails to match germline, which may point to a read error. The rearrangement uses TRBV12-3 or TRBV12-4 and TRBJ1-1; 7 bases align to TRBD1. This CDR3 contains 14 residues. The CDR3 region is CASRLGGRNTEAFF. CDR3 DNA: TGTGCCAGCAGGTTAGGGGGCCGGAACACTGAAGCTTTCTTT.

Note on this clonotype: A read error may be the cause here, since a much bigger clone is one base away. This sequence joins TRBV5-6 and TRBJ1-1; unclear D gene. CDR3 size: 15 residues. With 0 bases removed from V and 1 base from J, the gap between germline ends came to 10 bases. The germline V gene encodes CDR1 SGHDT and CDR2 YYEEEE. The CDR3: CASSLVGKGNTEAFF. DNA of the CDR3: TGTGCCAGCAGCTTGGTCGGGAAGGGGAACACTGAAGCTTTCTTT.

This clonotype was recorded at least ten times. The V call is TRBV27, the J call TRBJ2-5; D gene uncertain. The CDR3 covers 12 residues. With 6 bases removed from V and 5 bases from J, the gap between germline ends came to 10 bases. CDR1 MNHEY and CDR2 SMNVEV come from the germline V gene (reference sequence). CDR3 in amino acids: CASSLDGETQYF. The CDR3 DNA reads as TGTGCCAGCAGCTTAGACGGGGAGACCCAGTACTTC.

This clonotype was counted ten times or more. CDR3 region: CSANPRLMNTEAFF. In nucleotides, the CDR3 is TGCAGTGCTAATCCTCGATTGATGAACACTGAAGCTTTCTTT. The rearrangement joins TRBV20-1 to TRBJ1-1; D unclear. V dropped 4 bases and J dropped 0 bases, with 12 bases sitting between them. The CDR3 runs to 14 residues. Germline CDR1 DFQATT, CDR2 SNEGSKA (reference sequence).